This T cell receptor (beta chain) appears in the sequencing data of a study of blood T cell repertoires in COVID-19. At the level of the study: Nucleic acid was either cDNA or gDNA, and it came from T cells, B-cell-depleted T cells, or PBMCs.

Data came from immunoSEQ multiplex PCR; TCRdb stores just in-frame clones and leaves some out. The sample shows about 210,000 clones, roughly 86% of them seen only once. This clone showed up just a few times. This CDR3 is built from 13 residues. Trimming took 3 bases from V and 8 from J, leaving 10 bases between them. The clonotype comes from a woman in her forties or fifties with active or convalescent COVID-19. V is TRBV12-3 or TRBV12-4 and J is TRBJ1-4; TRBD1 is a possible D gene (6 bases). Sequencing was carried out using peripheral blood. CDR3 nucleotide sequence: TGTGCCAGCAGTTTTGGGACAAGGGAAAAACTGTTTTTT. Amino acids: CASSFGTREKLFF.